The clone carrying this TCR beta chain was observed a few times. Its antigen remains unknown. This record comes from a study of human T cells and chemical hapten exposure. MiXCR, run by TCRdb on the RACE reads, gives a single entry per CDR3 protein. Here the sample spans under 130,000 distinct CDR3 sequences, approximately 11% being singletons. Findings of the study overall: With patch test score, the counts of PT1 expanded TCRs showed a positive correlation.

Time point reported: patch test 1, 2 weeks after DPC sensitization. Specified treatment: therapeutic diphenylcyclopropenone sensitization with weekly scalp DPC. The TCR originated in a woman aged 35 to 49 with alopecia areata. Some clones in this sample may be carry-over from other donors' samples. The sequencing used whole blood, collected in connection with sensitization to the hapten diphenylcyclopropenone (DPC).

The CDR3 reads CASLKRTPFTDTQYF. Here the CDR3 DNA reads TGTGCCAGCCTCAAGAGGACGCCATTCACAGATACGCAGTATTTT. The chain carries TRBV9 and TRBJ2-3; D is unclear. Germline CDR1 is SGDLS and CDR2 is YYNGEE. The CDR3 contains 15 residues. The V end lost 7 bases, the J end lost 2 bases, and 17 bases lay between the germline ends.